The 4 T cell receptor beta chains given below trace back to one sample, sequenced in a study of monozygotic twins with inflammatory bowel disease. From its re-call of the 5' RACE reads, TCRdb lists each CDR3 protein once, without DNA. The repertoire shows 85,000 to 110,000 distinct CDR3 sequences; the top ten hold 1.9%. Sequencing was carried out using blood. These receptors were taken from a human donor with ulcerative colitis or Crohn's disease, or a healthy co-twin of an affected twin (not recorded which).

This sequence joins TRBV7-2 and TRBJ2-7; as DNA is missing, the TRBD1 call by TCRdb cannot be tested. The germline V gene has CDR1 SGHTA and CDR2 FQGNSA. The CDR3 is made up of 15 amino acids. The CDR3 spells CASSQRVTGNYEQYF.

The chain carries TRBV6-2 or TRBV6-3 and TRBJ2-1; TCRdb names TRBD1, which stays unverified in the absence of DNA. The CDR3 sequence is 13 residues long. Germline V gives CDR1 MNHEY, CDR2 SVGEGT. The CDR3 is CASRATGVYEQFF.

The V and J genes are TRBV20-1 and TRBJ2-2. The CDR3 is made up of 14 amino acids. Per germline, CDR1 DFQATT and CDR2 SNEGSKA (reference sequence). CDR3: CSATRQKNTGELFF.

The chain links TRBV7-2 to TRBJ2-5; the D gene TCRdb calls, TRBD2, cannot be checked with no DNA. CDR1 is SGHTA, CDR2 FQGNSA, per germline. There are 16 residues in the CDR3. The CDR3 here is CASSLAGGGTSETQYF.